The clone carrying this T cell receptor beta chain has a single count. Its antigen is undetermined. Via MiXCR, TCRdb re-called the reads, giving one row per CDR3 protein. The repertoire has about 480,000 distinct CDR3 sequences, 30% to 35% of them found once; the top ten carry roughly 16%. The CDR3 is 16 residues long. V lost 2 bases to trimming and J lost 6 bases; unmatched junction nucleotides: 11. The data stem from a study of T cell repertoires in cytomegalovirus infection. As for the study in general: Epitope selection comprised recently identified HLA-C-restricted CMV epitopes and well-studied HLA-B-restricted CMV epitopes. Evidence of both CMV infection and a matching HLA type came from public TCR beta signatures. Study-wide results and caveats: HLA-C-restricted TCR beta clonotypes specific for CMV led the ex vivo response. Summed frequency of public TCR beta families distinguished CMV carriers with the relevant HLA.

The sample was cultured PBMCs, taken from culture after CMV antigen stimulation. The chain uses TRBV12-3 or TRBV12-4 and TRBJ2-3; TRBD2 aligns across 7 bases. The clonotype comes from a human donor in good health (CMV status not recorded). Some clones in this sample may be carry-over from other donors' samples. CDR3 protein: CASSLTSAWPRDTQYF. In DNA, the CDR3 is TGTGCCAGCAGTTTAACTAGCGCCTGGCCTCGGGATACGCAGTATTTT.